This is a list of T cell receptor beta chains from one sample in a study of T cells in Graves' hyperthyroidism and ophthalmopathy. MiXCR, applied by TCRdb to the multiplex PCR reads, yields one record per CDR3 protein. Of fewer than 450,000 distinct CDR3 sequences listed, over 12% are singletons. The specimen was blood. The receptors originated from a man in his fifties or sixties with Graves' ophthalmopathy. Each CDR3 is given with its conserved first and last residue. A D gene is named only where the DNA matches it firmly. Size values are once, few and many counts, or a class for expanded clones, and some rows have none.

j_gene	v_gene	abundance	d_gene	CDR3aa	CDR3nt
TRBJ2-3	TRBV18	many	TRBD1	CASSPGTAAITDTQYF	TGTGCCAGCTCACCAGGGACAGCAGCAATCACAGATACGCAGTATTTT
TRBJ1-1	TRBV19	few	.	CASSTPPNTEAFF	TGTGCCAGTAGTACCCCACCGAACACTGAAGCTTTCTTT
TRBJ1-1	TRBV3-1	many	.	CASSQDGRTEAFF	TGTGCCAGCAGCCAGGATGGACGGACTGAAGCTTTCTTT
TRBJ2-2	TRBV9	many	.	CASSVSQTRSTGELFF	TGTGCCAGCAGCGTAAGCCAGACGCGAAGCACCGGGGAGCTGTTTTTT
TRBJ2-1	TRBV5-1	few	.	CASSLAVGRQFF	TGCGCCAGCAGCTTGGCCGTCGGGCGGCAGTTCTTC
TRBJ2-3	TRBV11-1	many	.	CASSLGGRTDTQYF	TGTGCCAGCAGCCTTGGGGGTAGAACAGATACGCAGTATTTT
TRBJ2-5	TRBV20-1	many	.	CSARVTDTLQETQYF	TGCAGTGCTAGAGTTACCGACACCCTCCAGGAGACCCAGTACTTC
TRBJ2-7	TRBV6-1	many	TRBD1	CASSLDRVGYEQYF	TGTGCCAGCAGTCTCGACAGGGTCGGTTACGAGCAGTACTTC
TRBJ2-5	TRBV12-3/TRBV12-4	many	TRBD1	CASSVRGQGSGQETQYF	TGTGCCAGCAGTGTCAGGGGGCAGGGGAGCGGCCAAGAGACCCAGTACTTC
TRBJ1-4	TRBV20-1	.	.	CSVRVAVNEKLFF	TGCAGTGTACGGGTGGCAGTTAATGAAAAACTGTTTTTT
TRBJ2-6	TRBV12-3/TRBV12-4	many	.	CASSLWPPSGANVLTF	TGTGCCAGCAGTTTATGGCCCCCCTCTGGGGCCAACGTCCTGACTTTC
TRBJ2-3	TRBV27	many	.	CASSWWRTSTDTQYF	TGTGCCAGCAGTTGGTGGCGTACTAGCACAGATACGCAGTATTTT
TRBJ1-1	TRBV28	few	TRBD1	CASSLFDRGPPMNTEAFF	TGTGCCAGCAGTTTATTTGACAGGGGGCCTCCTATGAACACTGAAGCTTTCTTT
TRBJ2-5	TRBV13	many	TRBD2	CASRAGGLAEETQYF	TGTGCCAGCAGGGCGGGGGGACTAGCGGAAGAGACCCAGTACTTC
TRBJ1-4	TRBV28	.	TRBD1	CASRETGSKEKLFF	TGTGCCAGCAGGGAGACAGGGTCCAAGGAAAAACTGTTTTTT
TRBJ2-1	TRBV5-1	many	.	CASSLASSNEQFF	TGCGCCAGCAGCTTGGCTAGCTCGAATGAGCAGTTCTTC
TRBJ2-2	TRBV7-9	.	.	CASSGSGTPLGGELFF	TGTGCCAGCAGCGGATCCGGGACACCCTTGGGGGGGGAGCTGTTTTTT
TRBJ2-1	TRBV10-3	.	.	CAISEHRDNEQFF	TGTGCCATCAGTGAGCACCGGGACAATGAGCAGTTCTTC
TRBJ2-4	TRBV13	many	.	CASRKSLRDIQYF	TGTGCCAGCAGAAAGTCACTCCGGGACATTCAGTACTTC
TRBJ2-1	TRBV7-9	few	TRBD2	CASREGLAEPNEQFF	TGTGCCAGCAGGGAAGGACTAGCGGAGCCCAATGAGCAGTTCTTC
TRBJ2-7	TRBV12-3/TRBV12-4	.	.	CASSLRTEQYF	TGTGCCAGCAGTTTAAGGACGGAGCAGTACTTC
TRBJ2-2	TRBV28	many	TRBD2	CASSSSGRRIGELFF	TGTGCCAGCAGTTCTAGCGGGAGACGTATCGGGGAGCTGTTTTTT
TRBJ1-1	TRBV5-6	many	.	CASRPGNNPTEGWNTEAFF	TGTGCCAGCAGACCGGGAAATAATCCCACCGAAGGTTGGAACACTGAAGCTTTCTTT
TRBJ2-1	TRBV19	.	TRBD2	CASSPLAGGHRVNEQFF	TGTGCCAGTAGCCCACTAGCGGGAGGGCACCGGGTCAATGAGCAGTTCTTC
TRBJ2-4	TRBV11-2	many	.	CASSLVRGRTIRNIQYF	TGTGCCAGCAGCTTAGTTCGGGGACGGACGATTAGAAACATTCAGTACTTC
TRBJ1-1	TRBV19	.	.	CASRRANTEAFF	TGTGCCAGTAGGAGAGCGAACACTGAAGCTTTCTTT
TRBJ1-2	TRBV6-5	.	TRBD1	CASSNLQGSYGYTF	TGTGCCAGCAGTAACCTACAGGGGAGCTATGGCTACACCTTC
TRBJ2-1	TRBV5-1	many	TRBD2	CASSLVGTSQYEQFF	TGCGCCAGCAGCTTGGTAGGGACTAGCCAGTATGAGCAGTTCTTC
TRBJ2-1	TRBV10-1	once	TRBD2	CASSDIAGVQFF	TGCGCCAGCAGTGATATTGCGGGAGTGCAGTTCTTC
TRBJ2-1	TRBV10-3	many	TRBD2	CAISESVAGDNEQFF	TGTGCCATCAGTGAGTCGGTAGCGGGGGACAATGAGCAGTTCTTC
TRBJ2-3	TRBV6-1	few	.	CASRIYKTGESTDTQYF	TGTGCCAGCAGGATATACAAGACAGGAGAAAGCACAGATACGCAGTATTTT
TRBJ1-5	TRBV28	.	.	CASSFSGAGGPQHF	TGTGCCAGCAGTTTTTCAGGGGCCGGGGGACCCCAGCATTTT
TRBJ1-2	TRBV30	many	.	CAWSVQKGGIEGYTF	TGTGCCTGGAGTGTACAAAAGGGGGGGATAGAGGGCTACACCTTC
TRBJ2-2	TRBV5-6	.	.	CASSFVMVQNTGELFF	TGTGCCAGCAGCTTCGTTATGGTCCAGAACACCGGGGAGCTGTTTTTT
TRBJ2-7	TRBV11-3	many	.	CASSLGSKSEQYF	TGTGCCAGCAGCTTAGGGAGCAAGAGCGAGCAGTACTTC
TRBJ2-1	TRBV5-1	many	.	CASSLLASGGSQGYEQFF	TGCGCCAGCAGCTTGTTGGCGTCGGGTGGGAGTCAAGGGTATGAGCAGTTCTTC
TRBJ1-5	TRBV30	few	TRBD1	CAWRGDREGQPQHF	TGTGCCTGGAGGGGGGACAGGGAGGGTCAGCCCCAGCATTTT
TRBJ1-1	TRBV11-2	many	.	CASSLRGFGNTEAFF	TGTGCCAGCAGCTTAAGGGGTTTTGGGAACACTGAAGCTTTCTTT
TRBJ2-3	TRBV11-3	many	.	CASSLDLILADTQYF	TGTGCCAGCAGCTTAGATCTAATACTAGCAGATACGCAGTATTTT
TRBJ2-7	TRBV27	many	TRBD1	CASSPSDRGVKQYF	TGTGCCAGCAGTCCCTCAGACAGGGGGGTGAAGCAGTACTTC
TRBJ1-6	TRBV28	.	TRBD1	CASSSAGTGRNSPLHF	TGTGCCAGCAGTTCGGCCGGGACAGGGCGTAATTCACCCCTCCACTTT